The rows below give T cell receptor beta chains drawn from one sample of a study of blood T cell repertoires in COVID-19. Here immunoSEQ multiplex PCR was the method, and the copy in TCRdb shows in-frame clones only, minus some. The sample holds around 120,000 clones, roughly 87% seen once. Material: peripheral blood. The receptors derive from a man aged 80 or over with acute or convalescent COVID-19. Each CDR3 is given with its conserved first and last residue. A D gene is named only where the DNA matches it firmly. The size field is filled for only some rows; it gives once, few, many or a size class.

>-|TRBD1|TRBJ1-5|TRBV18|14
TGTGCCAGCTCCCCCGGGACAGAGTATCAGCCCCAGCATTTT
CASSPGTEYQPQHF
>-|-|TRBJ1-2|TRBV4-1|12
TGCGCCAGCAGCCAAGATCCCGCTAGCTACACCTTC
CASSQDPASYTF
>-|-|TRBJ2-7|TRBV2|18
TGTGCCAGTTCGAGAGATGTACCAGGCCCTCGCATGGGCTACGAGCAGTACTTC
CASSRDVPGPRMGYEQYF
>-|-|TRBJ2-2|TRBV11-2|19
TGTGCCAGCAGCTTATCTCCTAGCCCTAAAGTCGCGAACACCGGGGAGCTGTTTTTT
CASSLSPSPKVANTGELFF
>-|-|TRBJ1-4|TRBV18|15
TGTGCCAGCTCACCTTTCCCCACAACTAATGAAAAACTGTTTTTT
CASSPFPTTNEKLFF
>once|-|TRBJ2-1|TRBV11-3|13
TGTGCCAGCAGCTTTGCCTCGGGGAATGAGCAGTTCTTC
CASSFASGNEQFF
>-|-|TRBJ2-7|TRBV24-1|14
TGTGCCACCAGTGATCCCGGACAGTCTTACGAGCAGTACTTC
CATSDPGQSYEQYF
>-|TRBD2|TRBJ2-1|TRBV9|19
TGTGCCAGCAGCACAACTAGCGGGGGGGCCTCCCCCTCCTACAATGAGCAGTTCTTC
CASSTTSGGASPSYNEQFF
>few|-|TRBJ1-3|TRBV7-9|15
TGTGCCAGCAGCTTAGCGCCTAGGACAGGAAACACCATATATTTT
CASSLAPRTGNTIYF
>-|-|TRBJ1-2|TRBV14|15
TGTGCCAGCAGCCAGAGGACAGTCCCCGACTATGGCTACACCTTC
CASSQRTVPDYGYTF
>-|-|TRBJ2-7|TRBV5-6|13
TGTGCCAGCAGCTTGACTAGAGGTTACGAGCAGTACTTC
CASSLTRGYEQYF
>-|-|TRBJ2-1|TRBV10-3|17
TGTGCCATCAGTGAGTCAATGGGGAGTTCCTCCTACAATGAGCAGTTCTTC
CAISESMGSSSYNEQFF
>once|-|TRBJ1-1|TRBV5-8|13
TGTGCCAGCAGCTTGGGGGCACGGGAACGGGCTTTCTTT
CASSLGARERAFF
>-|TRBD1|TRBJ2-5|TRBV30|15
TGTGCCTGGAGTTGGGGACAGGGGGTAGGCAAGACCCAGTACTTC
CAWSWGQGVGKTQYF
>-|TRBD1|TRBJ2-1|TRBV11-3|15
TGTGCCAGCAGCGTCGACAGGGGCGAATACAATGAGCAGTTCTTC
CASSVDRGEYNEQFF
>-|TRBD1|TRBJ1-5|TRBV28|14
TGTGCCAGCTTGGGGACAGGGGGCATTCAGCCCCAGCATTTT
CASLGTGGIQPQHF
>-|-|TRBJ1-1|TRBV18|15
TGTGCCAGCTCACCACCTCTGGGGGGAAACACTGAAGCTTTCTTT
CASSPPLGGNTEAFF
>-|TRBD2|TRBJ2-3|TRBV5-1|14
TGCGCCAGCACCCGGACTAGCGGTACAGATACGCAGTATTTT
CASTRTSGTDTQYF
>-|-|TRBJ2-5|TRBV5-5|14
TGTGCCAGCAGCATGTTATTGGCTCAAGAGACCCAGTACTTC
CASSMLLAQETQYF
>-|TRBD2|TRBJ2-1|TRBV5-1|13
TGCGCCATCAGGGAGGGCGCTGGGAATGAGCAGTTCTTC
CAIREGAGNEQFF
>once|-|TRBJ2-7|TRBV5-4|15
TGTGCCAGCAGCTTGGTTATAGGGGATTACTACGAGCAGTACTTC
CASSLVIGDYYEQYF
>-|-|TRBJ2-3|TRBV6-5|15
TGTGCCAGCCAGGGGGGAGCGGGGGGCACAGATACGCAGTATTTT
CASQGGAGGTDTQYF
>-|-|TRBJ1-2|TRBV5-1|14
TGCGCCAACCGGCGGGACGGAGTAAACTATGGCTACACCTTC
CANRRDGVNYGYTF
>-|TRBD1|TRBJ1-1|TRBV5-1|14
TGCGCCAGCAGCCAGGACAGGGGAAGGGCTGAAGCTTTCTTT
CASSQDRGRAEAFF
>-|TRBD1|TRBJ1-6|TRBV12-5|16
TGTGCTAGTGGTTTGGGGGACAGCTCCTATAATTCACCCCTCCACTTT
CASGLGDSSYNSPLHF
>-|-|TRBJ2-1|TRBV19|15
TGTGCCAGTAGTGCCCAAGGGGTGCTCGTTGATGAGCAGTTCTTC
CASSAQGVLVDEQFF
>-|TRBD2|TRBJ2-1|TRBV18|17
TGTGCCAGCTCACCTCCTCTAGCGGGGGGGACCTACAATGAGCAGTTCTTC
CASSPPLAGGTYNEQFF
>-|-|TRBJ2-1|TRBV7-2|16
TGTGCCAGCAGCCTAAGTATGGCAGGGGTTCTGGATGAGCAGTTCTTC
CASSLSMAGVLDEQFF
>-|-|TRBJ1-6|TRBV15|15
TGTGCCACCAGCAGAGATAGGACAGATAATTCACCCCTCCACTTT
CATSRDRTDNSPLHF